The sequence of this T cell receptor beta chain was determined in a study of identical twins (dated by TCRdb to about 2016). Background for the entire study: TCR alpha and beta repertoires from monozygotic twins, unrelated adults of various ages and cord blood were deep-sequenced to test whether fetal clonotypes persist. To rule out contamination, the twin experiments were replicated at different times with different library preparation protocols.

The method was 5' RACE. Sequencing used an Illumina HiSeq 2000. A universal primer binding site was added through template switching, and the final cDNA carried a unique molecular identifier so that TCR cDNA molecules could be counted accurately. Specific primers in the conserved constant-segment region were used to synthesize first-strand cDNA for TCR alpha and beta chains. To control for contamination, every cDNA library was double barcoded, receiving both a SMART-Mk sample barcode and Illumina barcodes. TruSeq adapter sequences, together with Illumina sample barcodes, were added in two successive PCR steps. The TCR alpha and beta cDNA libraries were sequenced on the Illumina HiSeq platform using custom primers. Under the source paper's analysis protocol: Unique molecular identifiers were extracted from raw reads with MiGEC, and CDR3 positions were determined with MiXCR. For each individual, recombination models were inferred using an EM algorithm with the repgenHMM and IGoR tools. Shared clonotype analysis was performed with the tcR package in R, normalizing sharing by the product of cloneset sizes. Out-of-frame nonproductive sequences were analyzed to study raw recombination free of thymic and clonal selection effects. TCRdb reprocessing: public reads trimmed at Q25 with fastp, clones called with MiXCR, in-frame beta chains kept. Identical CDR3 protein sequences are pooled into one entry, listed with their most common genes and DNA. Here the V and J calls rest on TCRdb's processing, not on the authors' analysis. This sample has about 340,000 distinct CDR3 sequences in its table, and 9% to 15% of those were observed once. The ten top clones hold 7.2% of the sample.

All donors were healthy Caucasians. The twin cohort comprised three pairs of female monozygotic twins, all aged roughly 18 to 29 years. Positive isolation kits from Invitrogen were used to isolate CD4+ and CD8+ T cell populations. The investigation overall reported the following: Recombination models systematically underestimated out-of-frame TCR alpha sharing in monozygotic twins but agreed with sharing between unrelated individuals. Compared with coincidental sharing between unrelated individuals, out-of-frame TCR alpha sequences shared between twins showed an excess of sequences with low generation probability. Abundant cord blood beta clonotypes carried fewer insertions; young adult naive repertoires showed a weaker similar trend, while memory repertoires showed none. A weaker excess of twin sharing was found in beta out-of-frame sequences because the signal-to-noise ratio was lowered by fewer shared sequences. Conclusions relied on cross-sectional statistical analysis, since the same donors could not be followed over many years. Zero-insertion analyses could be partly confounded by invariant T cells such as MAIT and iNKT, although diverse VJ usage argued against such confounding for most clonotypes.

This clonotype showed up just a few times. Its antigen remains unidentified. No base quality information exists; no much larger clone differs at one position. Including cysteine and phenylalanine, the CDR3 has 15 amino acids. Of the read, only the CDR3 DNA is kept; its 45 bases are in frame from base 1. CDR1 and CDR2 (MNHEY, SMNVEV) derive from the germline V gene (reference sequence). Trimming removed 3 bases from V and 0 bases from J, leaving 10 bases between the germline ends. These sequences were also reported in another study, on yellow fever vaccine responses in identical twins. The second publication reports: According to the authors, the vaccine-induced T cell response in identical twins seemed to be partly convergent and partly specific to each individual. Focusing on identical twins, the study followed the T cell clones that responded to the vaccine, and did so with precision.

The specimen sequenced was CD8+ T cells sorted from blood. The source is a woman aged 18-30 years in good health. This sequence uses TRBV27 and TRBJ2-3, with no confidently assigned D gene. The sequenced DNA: TGTGCCAGCAGTTTTCGCAGTATCAGCACAGATACGCAGTATTTT. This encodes CASSFRSISTDTQYF.